Following are 11 T cell receptor beta chains from one sample sequenced in a study of blood T cell repertoires in COVID-19 (dated by TCRdb to between 2020 and 2021). Receptor amplification or capture employed the immunoSEQ multiplex PCR assay. Imported from immuneACCESS, the table was reduced by TCRdb to in-frame sequences with V and J called. These copies leave out some clones; in studies compared against another copy, an unresolved V gene accounts for under half, and the cause of the remainder is not known. The sample data list about 250,000 clones, and roughly 82% of these were observed just once. Approximately 6.2% of the sample comes from the top ten. Sequencing used peripheral blood. The receptors here all came from a woman at least 80 years old with COVID-19, enrolled during active disease.

This chain joins TRBV27 and TRBJ1-6, with D uncertain. Germline CDR1 reads MNHEY; CDR2 reads SMNVEV (reference sequence). The CDR3 runs to 13 residues. With 5 bases removed from V and 10 bases from J, the gap between germline ends came to 12 bases. CDR3 nucleotides: TGTGCCAGCAGTCTAGCGGGTTACTCACCCCTCCACTTT. Its protein product is CASSLAGYSPLHF.

The chain recombines TRBV6-6 with TRBJ1-1, with 10 positions matching TRBD1. V shed 5 bases and J 0 bases; nucleotides not matched to a gene: 6. The CDR3 spans 16 residues. In germline, CDR1 is MNHNY, CDR2 SVGAGI (reference sequence). CDR3 in amino acids: CASSQSGQGVNTEAFF. CDR3 nucleotides: TGTGCCAGCAGTCAATCAGGACAGGGGGTGAACACTGAAGCTTTCTTT.

The chain employs TRBV18 and TRBJ1-2; 10 bases match TRBD1. The ends lost 3 bases at V and 2 bases at J; junction bases unmatched: 3. From germline, CDR1 is KGHSH and CDR2 LQKENI. The CDR3 contains 15 residues. The CDR3 DNA sequence: TGTGCCAGCTCACCCGGACAGGGGGACAACTATGGCTACACCTTC. It specifies CASSPGQGDNYGYTF.

CDR3 nucleotides: TGTGCCAGCAGCTTAGGACAAGCTAAAGAGACCCAGTACTTC. Protein sequence: CASSLGQAKETQYF. This chain joins TRBV7-9 and TRBJ2-5; no reliable D call. The CDR3 loop spans 14 amino acids. The V and J ends lost 1 base and 3 bases respectively, with 9 bases between them. Per the germline V gene, CDR1 is SEHNR and CDR2 is FQNEAQ (reference sequence).

This chain links TRBV5-6 with TRBJ1-1; D may be TRBD1 (5 bases). Germline lookup yields CDR1 SGHDT and CDR2 YYEEEE. V lost 4 bases, J lost 8 bases, and 18 bases lay in between. The CDR3 is made up of 14 amino acids. The CDR3 spells CASSRRVFGSEAFF. CDR3 DNA: TGTGCCAGCAGCCGCAGGGTATTTGGGTCCGAAGCTTTCTTT.

V and J are TRBV5-5 and TRBJ2-5; D gene ambiguous. Deletions cut 0 bases from V and 5 bases from J, with 5 bases between. This CDR3 is built from 12 residues. The V gene's germline CDR1 is SGHKS and CDR2 YYEKEE (reference sequence). CDR3 sequence: CASSLALETQYF. CDR3 DNA sequence: TGTGCCAGCAGCTTGGCCTTGGAGACCCAGTACTTC.

CDR3 region: CASSFQGGQPQHF. CDR3 nucleotides: TGTGCCAGCAGCTTTCAGGGAGGACAGCCCCAGCATTTT. V and J are TRBV7-9 and TRBJ1-5; tentatively, D is TRBD1 (5 bases). Germline CDR1 SEHNR, CDR2 FQNEAQ (reference sequence). This CDR3 contains 13 residues. V was trimmed by 3 bases and J by 7 bases, leaving 10 bases between them.

A remark on this clone: Other DNA sequences within the sample encode an identical CDR3. This chain connects TRBV2 to TRBJ2-5, with TRBD2 identical over 9 bases. After removal of 3 bases from V and 3 bases from J, the junction contained 2 bases not matched to a gene. The CDR3 consists of 14 residues. CDR1 is SNHLY and CDR2 is FYNNEI in the germline V gene. The CDR3 DNA reads TGTGCCAGCAGTGACAGCGGGGGGAAAGAGACCCAGTACTTC. Translating gives CASSDSGGKETQYF.

The genes are TRBV2 and TRBJ2-7; 12 bases agree with TRBD2. J was trimmed by 4 bases and V by 6 bases; bases with no gene match: 7. The germline V gene encodes CDR1 SNHLY and CDR2 FYNNEI. The CDR3 is made up of 15 amino acids. CDR3 nucleotide sequence: TGTGCCAGCAGGTGGACTAGCGGGACTTTTTACGAGCAGTACTTC. Residues: CASRWTSGTFYEQYF.

This rearrangement joins TRBV25-1 to TRBJ1-1; no clear D. Germline CDR1 reads MGHDK; CDR2 reads SYGVNS. Trimming took off 6 bases at V and 1 base at J, with 6 bases between the two ends. The CDR3 is made up of 12 amino acids. The CDR3 DNA reads as TGTGCCAGCAGGGGCACGAACACTGAAGCTTTCTTT. It translates to CASRGTNTEAFF.

The table lists this clone with a count of one. The rearrangement links TRBV7-2 to TRBJ1-3; 10 bases are a match to TRBD1. The CDR3 runs to 14 residues. V was clipped by 5 bases and J by 4 bases; unmatched bases: 2. CDR1 and CDR2 (germline): SGHTA, FQGNSA. DNA of the CDR3: TGTGCCAGCAGCCCGGGACAGGGGGGAAACACCATATATTTT. It translates to CASSPGQGGNTIYF.